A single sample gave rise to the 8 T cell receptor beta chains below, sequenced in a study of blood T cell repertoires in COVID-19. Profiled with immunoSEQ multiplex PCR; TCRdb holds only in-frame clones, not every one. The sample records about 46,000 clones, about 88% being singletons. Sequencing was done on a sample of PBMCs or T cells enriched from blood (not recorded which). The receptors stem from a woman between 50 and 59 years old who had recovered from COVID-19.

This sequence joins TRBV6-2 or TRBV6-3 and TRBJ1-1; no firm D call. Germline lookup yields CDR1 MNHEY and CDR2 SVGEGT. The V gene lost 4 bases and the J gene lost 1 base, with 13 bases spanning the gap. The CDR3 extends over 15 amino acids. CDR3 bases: TGTGCCAGCAGTTTTTTAGACATAGAGAACACTGAAGCTTTCTTT. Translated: CASSFLDIENTEAFF.

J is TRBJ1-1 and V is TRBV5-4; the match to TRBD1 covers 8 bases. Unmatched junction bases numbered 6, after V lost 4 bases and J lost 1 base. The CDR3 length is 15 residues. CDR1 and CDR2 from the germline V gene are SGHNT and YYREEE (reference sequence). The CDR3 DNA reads TGTGCCAGCAGCACGGGACAGGACAAGAACACTGAAGCTTTCTTT. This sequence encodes CASSTGQDKNTEAFF.

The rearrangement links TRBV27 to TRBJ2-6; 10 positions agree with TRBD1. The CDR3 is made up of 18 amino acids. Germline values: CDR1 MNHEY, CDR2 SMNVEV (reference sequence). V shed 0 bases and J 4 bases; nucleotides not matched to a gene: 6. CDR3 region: CASSLSRQGAGGANVLTF. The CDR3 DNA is TGTGCCAGCAGTTTATCGAGACAGGGGGCAGGGGGGGCCAACGTCCTGACTTTC.

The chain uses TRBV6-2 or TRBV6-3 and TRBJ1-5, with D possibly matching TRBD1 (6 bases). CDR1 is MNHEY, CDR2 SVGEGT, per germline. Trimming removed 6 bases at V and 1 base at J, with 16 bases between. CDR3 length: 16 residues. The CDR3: CASSSTIGTSNQPQHF. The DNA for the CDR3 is TGTGCCAGCAGCTCCACAATAGGGACAAGCAATCAGCCCCAGCATTTT.

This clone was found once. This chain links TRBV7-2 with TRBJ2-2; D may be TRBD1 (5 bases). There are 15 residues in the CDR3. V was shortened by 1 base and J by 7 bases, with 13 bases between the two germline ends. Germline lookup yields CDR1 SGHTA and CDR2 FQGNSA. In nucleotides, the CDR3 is TGTGCCAGCAGCTTAGACCCCCAGGGAATCGGGGAGCTGTTTTTT. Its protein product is CASSLDPQGIGELFF.

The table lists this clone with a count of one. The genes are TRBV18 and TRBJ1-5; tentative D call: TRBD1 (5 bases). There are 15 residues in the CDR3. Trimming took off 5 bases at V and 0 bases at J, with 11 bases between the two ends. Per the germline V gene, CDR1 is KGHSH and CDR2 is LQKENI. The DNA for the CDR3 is TGTGCCAGCTCAATGGGGGGGGATAGCAATCAGCCCCAGCATTTT. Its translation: CASSMGGDSNQPQHF.

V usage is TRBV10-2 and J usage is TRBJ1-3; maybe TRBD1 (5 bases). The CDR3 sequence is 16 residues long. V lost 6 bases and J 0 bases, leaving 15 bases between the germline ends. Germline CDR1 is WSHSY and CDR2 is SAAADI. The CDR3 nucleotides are TGCGCCAGCAGACGGGGGAGTTGGAGCTCTGGAAACACCATATATTTT. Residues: CASRRGSWSSGNTIYF.

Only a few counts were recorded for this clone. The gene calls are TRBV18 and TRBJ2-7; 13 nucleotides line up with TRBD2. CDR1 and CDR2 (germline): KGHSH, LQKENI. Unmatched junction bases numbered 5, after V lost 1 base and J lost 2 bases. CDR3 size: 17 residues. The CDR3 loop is CASSPLPGLAGPYEQYF. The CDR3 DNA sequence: TGTGCCAGCTCACCACTTCCGGGACTAGCGGGACCCTACGAGCAGTACTTC. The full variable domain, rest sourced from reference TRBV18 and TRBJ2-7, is NAGVMQNPRHLVRRRGQEARLRCSPMKGHSHVYWYRQLPEEGLKFMVYLQKENIIDESGMPKERFSAEFPKEGPSILRIQQVVRGDSAAYFCASSPLPGLAGPYEQYFGPGTRLTVT.